This record covers a single TCR beta chain. The sample comes from a study of cytomegalovirus exposure and HLA in healthy donors. Primers included in the PCR were 60 Vbeta and 13 Jbeta primers. Here immunoSEQ multiplex PCR was the method, and the copy in TCRdb shows in-frame clones only, minus some. Its table lists more than 95,000 clones. Trimming shortened V by 6 bases and J by 5 bases, and 5 bases separated the two germline ends. This CDR3 contains 11 residues. CDR1 and CDR2 (germline): MNHNS, SASEGT. The sequencing input was PBMCs. The V call is TRBV6-1, the J call TRBJ1-5, with D unresolved. The sequence was collected from a man younger than 40 in good health and CMV-seronegative. The CDR3, as DNA: TGTGCCAGCAGCCTAGATCAGCCCCAGCATTTT. Translating gives CASSLDQPQHF.